This T cell receptor (beta chain) came from a study of low-dose radiotherapy and immunotherapy resistance in tumors. Alpha- and beta-chain coverage of first-strand cDNA came from TRAV- and TRBV-specific primers. For amplifying TCRs, the PCR ran for roughly 20 cycles with Phusion, which was used together with a constant-region primer and the adapter on the V primers. Using its own MiXCR run on the reads, TCRdb lists one record per CDR3 protein. Among about 100,000 distinct CDR3 sequences listed, less than 25% were seen once. The CDR3 sequence is 15 residues long. V lost 6 bases, J lost 8 bases, and 10 bases stayed unmatched. Per germline, CDR1 MNHGY and CDR2 SAAAGT. This clonotype was counted ten times or more. Noted time point: after trial treatment. Treatment given: LDRT plus nivolumab, ipilimumab, low-dose cyclophosphamide and aspirin (RACIN trial).

The TCR originated in a male donor with prostate cancer. The sample in question was PBMCs, obtained after low-dose radiotherapy plus immunotherapy. The chain is built from TRBV6-8 and TRBJ1-2, with 12 bases identical to TRBD1. The CDR3 region has the DNA TGTGCCAGCAGCATCTCCGGGACAGGGGGCTTGGGCTACACCTTC. Translated: CASSISGTGGLGYTF.